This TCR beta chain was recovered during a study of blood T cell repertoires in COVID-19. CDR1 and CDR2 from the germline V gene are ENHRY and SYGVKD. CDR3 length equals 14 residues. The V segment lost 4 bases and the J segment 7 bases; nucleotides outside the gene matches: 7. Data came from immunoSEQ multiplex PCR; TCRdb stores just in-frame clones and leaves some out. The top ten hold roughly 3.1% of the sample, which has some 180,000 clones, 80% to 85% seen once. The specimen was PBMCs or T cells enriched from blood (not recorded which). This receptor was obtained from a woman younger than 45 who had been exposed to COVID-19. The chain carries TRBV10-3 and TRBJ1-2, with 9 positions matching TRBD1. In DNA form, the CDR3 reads TGTGCCATCAGTGGTGGACAGGGGCTAGCTGGCTACACCTTC. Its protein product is CAISGGQGLAGYTF.